The subject of this entry is one T cell receptor beta chain. The antigen is undetermined. Each CDR3 protein gets one entry after TCRdb re-called the RT-PCR reads with MiXCR. The sample holds 300,000 to 350,000 distinct CDR3 sequences; over 20% are singletons and the top ten take about a tenth. This sample was included in a study of response to subunit inactivated influenza vaccine. The study, taken as a whole, reports: The authors suggested that few new T cells are recruited per seasonal influenza vaccination.

Germline-derived CDR1 and CDR2 are SGHDT and YYEEEE. V was trimmed by 0 bases and J by 0 bases, leaving 13 bases between them. CDR3 length: 18 residues. This sequence was found in a man aged 50-75 years who received an inactivated influenza vaccine. The sample consisted of PBMCs from blood, taken 21 months after vaccination. V is TRBV5-6 and J is TRBJ1-6; D might be TRBD1 (5 bases). CDR3 in DNA: TGTGCCAGCAGCTTGGGAACAGGCGGGAGCTCCTATAATTCACCCCTCCACTTT. Protein product: CASSLGTGGSSYNSPLHF.